Listed here are 27 T cell receptor beta chains from one sample, sequenced in a study of blood T cell repertoires in COVID-19. Only in-frame clones appear in the TCRdb table, and some are missing; sequencing was by immunoSEQ multiplex PCR. The table shows around 300,000 clones, with approximately 90% occurring only once. The sequenced sample was peripheral blood. Receptors originate from a woman between 40 and 50 years old with acute or convalescent COVID-19.

This sequence joins TRBV5-5 and TRBJ1-1, with D perhaps matching TRBD1 (5 bases). Germline CDR1 and CDR2: SGHKS and YYEKEE (reference sequence). Trimming removed 2 bases at V and 7 bases at J, with 18 bases between. The CDR3 totals 15 residues. DNA for the CDR3: TGTGCCAGCAGCTTCGGCTGGGGGGGAAATTTTGAAGCTTTCTTT. This sequence encodes CASSFGWGGNFEAFF.

The V gene is TRBV7-3, the J gene TRBJ1-5; D is possibly TRBD1 (5 bases). In germline, CDR1 is SGHTA, CDR2 FQGTGA. The CDR3 runs 17 residues. Trimming cost V 2 bases and J 5 bases, with 19 bases left between them. This chain's CDR3 is CASSLHGTGSFHQPQHF. The DNA of the CDR3 is TGTGCCAGCAGCTTACATGGCACAGGTTCTTTTCATCAGCCCCAGCATTTT.

The V call is TRBV5-6, the J call TRBJ1-5; 7 nucleotides align to TRBD1. Unmatched junction bases numbered 12, after V lost 5 bases and J lost 4 bases. The germline V gene encodes CDR1 SGHDT and CDR2 YYEEEE. The CDR3 loop spans 16 amino acids. The CDR3 sequence: CASSRQNRGQNQPQHF. CDR3 in DNA: TGTGCCAGCAGTCGTCAGAACAGGGGTCAGAATCAGCCCCAGCATTTT.

This clone was counted once. V usage is TRBV19 and J usage is TRBJ1-2; the D gene is possibly TRBD1 (5 bases). The germline gives CDR1 LNHDA, CDR2 SQIVND (reference sequence). The CDR3 extends over 14 amino acids. V lost 7 bases to trimming and J lost 5 bases, with 17 bases between them. CDR3 region: CASMRRGEGYGYTF. CDR3 bases: TGTGCCAGTATGAGGAGGGGCGAGGGATATGGCTACACCTTC.

The chain recombines TRBV5-1 with TRBJ1-5; 10 nucleotides agree with TRBD1. The trim removed 4 bases at V and 4 bases at J, leaving 5 bases unmatched. Per the germline V gene, CDR1 is SGHRS and CDR2 is YFSETQ. The CDR3 sequence is 15 residues long. The CDR3 spells CASSLGTGENQPQHF. DNA for the CDR3: TGCGCCAGCAGCCTCGGGACAGGGGAGAATCAGCCCCAGCATTTT.

J is TRBJ1-4 and V is TRBV2; D is undetermined. The germline gives CDR1 SNHLY, CDR2 FYNNEI. Trimming took 2 bases from V and 4 from J, leaving 11 bases between them. This CDR3 is built from 15 residues. This chain's CDR3 is CASSELGQNNEKLFF. The CDR3 region has the DNA TGTGCCAGCAGTGAACTTGGGCAGAATAATGAAAAACTGTTTTTT.

The rearrangement joins TRBV24-1 to TRBJ2-2, with a tentative D call TRBD2 (6 bases). V lost 12 bases and J lost 0, with 16 bases in between. Germline values: CDR1 KGHDR, CDR2 SFDVKD. The CDR3 sequence is 15 residues long. CDR3 residues: CAAAGKGPNTGELFF. For the CDR3, the DNA is TGTGCCGCGGCGGGGAAGGGCCCGAACACCGGGGAGCTGTTTTTT.

The chain combines TRBV6-5 with TRBJ1-2, with 8 nucleotides matching TRBD1. The CDR3 has 14 residues. CDR1 and CDR2 (germline): MNHEY, SVGAGI. Germline trimming cut 6 bases from V and 5 bases from J; bases unmatched to any gene: 8. In DNA, the CDR3 is TGTGCCAGCAGCCCCCCGGACAGGGATTATGGCTACACCTTC. It yields the protein CASSPPDRDYGYTF.

The V gene is TRBV5-1, the J gene TRBJ1-1; 8 bases align to TRBD1. CDR3 length: 14 residues. V shed 4 bases, J shed 4 bases, and the junction held 6 bases outside the gene matches. Germline assignment: CDR1 SGHRS and CDR2 YFSETQ. CDR3 DNA sequence: TGCGCCAGCAGCGCGACAGGGGTCGCCACTGAAGCTTTCTTT. It is translated as CASSATGVATEAFF. The variable domain in full, with the rest retrieved from reference TRBV5-1 and TRBJ1-1, is KAGVTQTPRYLIKTRGQQVTLSCSPISGHRSVSWYQQTPGQGLQFLFEYFSETQRNKGNFPGRFSGRQFSNSRSEMNVSTLELGDSALYLCASSATGVATEAFFGQGTRLTVV.

The chain employs TRBV5-1 and TRBJ1-2; the match to TRBD1 covers 10 bases. The CDR3 contains 17 residues. CDR1 SGHRS and CDR2 YFSETQ come from the germline V gene. V gave up 4 bases and J gave up 4 bases; unmatched junction bases: 13. The CDR3 DNA reads as TGCGCCAGCAGCCCATTACCGGGACAGGGGTTCGGCTATGGCTACACCTTC. It is translated as CASSPLPGQGFGYGYTF.

The rearrangement links TRBV18 to TRBJ1-2, with D unresolved. Germline values: CDR1 KGHSH, CDR2 LQKENI. The CDR3 contains 15 residues. Trimming pared 2 bases from V and 4 bases from J, leaving 14 bases between. CDR3: CASSPSADGSYGYTF. In DNA form, the CDR3 reads TGTGCCAGCTCACCATCGGCGGATGGGAGCTATGGCTACACCTTC.

The CDR3 loop is CASSLDIQSNIQYF. In nucleotides, the CDR3 is TGCGCCAGCAGCTTGGATATACAGTCGAACATTCAGTACTTC. The chain uses TRBV5-1 and TRBJ2-4; D uncertain. The germline gives CDR1 SGHRS, CDR2 YFSETQ. V was pared by 0 bases and J by 7 bases, with 11 bases between. The CDR3 loop spans 14 amino acids.

The chain joins TRBV27 to TRBJ1-2, with 7 bases that match TRBD1. The J segment lost 4 bases and the V segment lost 7 bases, leaving 6 bases of the junction unmatched. CDR3 length: 13 amino acids. Germline CDR1 and CDR2: MNHEY and SMNVEV (reference sequence). The CDR3 sequence: CASKGQNLYGYTF. DNA of the CDR3: TGTGCCAGCAAGGGACAGAACCTCTATGGCTACACCTTC.

The chain couples TRBV5-6 to TRBJ1-2; 8 bases agree with TRBD1. V lost 2 bases, J lost 8 bases, and 14 bases stayed unmatched. Germline loops: CDR1 SGHDT, CDR2 YYEEEE. CDR3 size: 16 residues. CDR3 nucleotides: TGTGCCAGCAGCTTTCTCCCCGGGACAGGTAACAGGGGCTACACCTTC. It codes for CASSFLPGTGNRGYTF.

The rearrangement links TRBV11-2 to TRBJ2-5; D call uncertain. CDR3 length: 14 amino acids. V lost 1 base and J 1 base, leaving 7 bases between the germline ends. Per germline, CDR1 SGHAT and CDR2 FQNNGV. CDR3 bases: TGTGCCAGCAGCTTAGGTGATAGCCAAGAGACCCAGTACTTC. This translates into CASSLGDSQETQYF.

V is TRBV14 and J is TRBJ1-1; 7 bases are a match to TRBD1. The CDR3 is made up of 14 amino acids. Germline values: CDR1 SGHDN, CDR2 FVKESK. V dropped 4 bases and J dropped 2; count of bases not matched to a gene: 4. Here the CDR3 reads CASSRGQLNTEAFF. For the CDR3, the DNA is TGTGCCAGCAGCCGGGGACAGTTAAACACTGAAGCTTTCTTT.

This clone was seen more than once but under ten times. The CDR3 sequence is CASSLEGGSYEQYV. DNA for the CDR3: TGTGCCAGCAGCTTAGAAGGGGGCTCCTACGAGCAGTACGTC. This chain joins TRBV7-2 and TRBJ2-7, with a possible D match to TRBD1 (6 bases). The CDR3 sequence is 14 residues long. V lost 1 base, J lost 0 bases, and 7 bases lay in between. Germline V gene data show CDR1 as SGHTA and CDR2 as FQGNSA.

The chain joins TRBV5-1 to TRBJ2-2, with 9 nucleotides matching TRBD2. V gave up 2 bases and J gave up 5 bases; unmatched junction bases: 7. CDR3 length: 16 amino acids. CDR1 is SGHRS and CDR2 is YFSETQ in the germline V gene. CDR3 nucleotide sequence: TGCGCCAGCAGCTTCCATAGCGGGGGCGGGACCGGGGAGCTGTTTTTT. Translation gives CASSFHSGGGTGELFF.

The CDR3 loop reads CASSPYSTGAYSPLHF. For the CDR3, the DNA is TGTGCCAGCAGCCCCTATTCGACAGGGGCCTATTCACCCCTCCACTTT. The rearrangement links TRBV5-8 to TRBJ1-6; TRBD1 agrees at 8 bases. There are 16 residues in the CDR3. With 4 bases clipped from V and 8 bases from J, the junction kept 11 bases outside the gene matches. Germline CDR1 reads SGHTS; CDR2 reads YDEGEE.

This chain joins TRBV6-5 and TRBJ1-1; D unresolved. V was trimmed by 7 bases and J by 4 bases, leaving 7 bases between them. This CDR3 region has 11 residues. The germline gives CDR1 MNHEY, CDR2 SVGAGI. In nucleotides, the CDR3 is TGTGCCAGCAAGTCGGGCACTGAAGCTTTCTTT. Protein: CASKSGTEAFF.

The chain is built from TRBV7-8 and TRBJ1-3, with D tentatively TRBD1 (5 bases). The CDR3 totals 17 residues. V lost 4 bases and J 0 bases, leaving 16 bases between the germline ends. Germline CDR1 and CDR2: SGHVS and FQNEAQ. DNA of the CDR3: TGTGCCAGCAGCTCCTGGGGAGGGGCGACCTCTGGAAACACCATATATTTT. Translation: CASSSWGGATSGNTIYF.

V usage is TRBV11-2 and J usage is TRBJ2-2; D unresolved. This CDR3 is built from 15 residues. The V gene's germline CDR1 is SGHAT and CDR2 FQNNGV. The V and J ends lost 5 bases and 4 bases respectively, with 14 bases between them. The CDR3 sequence: CASSLQVSVTGELFF. As DNA, the CDR3 is TGTGCCAGCAGCCTCCAAGTTAGTGTCACCGGGGAGCTGTTTTTT.

The chain carries TRBV7-6 and TRBJ1-6, with 7 bases fitting TRBD1. The CDR3 length is 16 residues. Germline V gene sequence: CDR1 SGHVS, CDR2 FNYEAQ. The ends lost 1 base at V and 9 bases at J; junction bases unmatched: 9. The CDR3 is CASSLEAGTASSPLHF. CDR3 nucleotide sequence: TGTGCCAGCAGCTTAGAGGCCGGGACAGCGTCTTCACCCCTCCACTTT. The full variable domain, rest sourced from reference TRBV7-6 and TRBJ1-6, is GAGVSQSPRYKVTKRGQDVALRCDPISGHVSLYWYRQALGQGPEFLTYFNYEAQQDKSGLPNDRFSAERPEGSISTLTIQRTEQRDSAMYRCASSLEAGTASSPLHFGNGTRLTVT.

The rearrangement uses TRBV29-1 and TRBJ1-1; D call uncertain. Germline lookup yields CDR1 SQVTM and CDR2 ANQGSEA. This CDR3 spans 12 amino acids. Trimming left V 6 bases short and J 1 base short, with 9 bases between. CDR3 nucleotides: TGCAGCGTCACGGAGGGGAACACTGAAGCTTTCTTT. Its translation: CSVTEGNTEAFF. The full variable domain, its missing parts supplied by reference TRBV29-1 and TRBJ1-1, is SAVISQKPSRDICQRGTSLTIQCQVDSQVTMMFWYRQQPGQSLTLIATANQGSEATYESGFVIDKFPISRPNLTFSTLTVSNMSPEDSSIYLCSVTEGNTEAFFGQGTRLTVV.

This clone was recorded a few times. The chain joins TRBV30 to TRBJ2-7; D gene uncertain. V gave up 2 bases and J gave up 3 bases, with 14 bases separating them. The CDR3 contains 14 residues. Germline V CDR1 and CDR2: GTSNPN, SVGIG (reference sequence). In DNA form, the CDR3 reads TGTGCCTGGAGTCCAGAGGTCCGGATCTACGAGCAGTACGTC. Translation: CAWSPEVRIYEQYV.

The CDR3, as DNA: TGTGCCAGCAGTTTACTAGCGGGGGGATACAATGAGCAGTTCTTC. Residues: CASSLLAGGYNEQFF. This chain joins TRBV5-4 and TRBJ2-1; TRBD2 agrees at 12 bases. Unmatched junction bases numbered 4, after V lost 5 bases and J lost 4 bases. Germline loops: CDR1 SGHNT, CDR2 YYREEE (reference sequence). CDR3 length: 15 residues.

This clone was seen more than once but under ten times. The rearrangement links TRBV18 to TRBJ1-6; 9 nucleotides agree with TRBD1. The V gene end was trimmed by 3 bases and the J gene end by 5 bases; junction bases not matched to a gene: 11. This CDR3 has 18 residues. Germline assignment: CDR1 KGHSH and CDR2 LQKENI. CDR3: CASSPRLRDRDHNSPLHF. CDR3 sequence (DNA): TGTGCCAGCTCACCTCGTCTCCGGGACAGGGATCATAATTCACCCCTCCACTTT.